This TCR beta chain is from a study of blood T cell repertoires in COVID-19. Background on the study: The United States, Italy and Spain supplied acute and convalescent COVID-19 samples.

Clones were sequenced by immunoSEQ multiplex PCR, and TCRdb holds only the in-frame ones, with some missing. The sample includes 250,000 to 350,000 clones, 80% to 85% of them seen just once. Patients of the Seattle cohort, enrolled during active infection, were followed longitudinally. V gave up 6 bases and J gave up 5 bases, with 23 bases separating them. Germline CDR1 reads SGHRS; CDR2 reads YFSETQ. The CDR3 extends over 16 amino acids. This clonotype was obtained from a person aged 70 to 80 with COVID-19, enrolled during active disease. The V call is TRBV5-1, the J call TRBJ1-1; possible D gene TRBD1, 5 bases. Material: peripheral blood. The CDR3 here is CASTSRPQGSGTEAFF. CDR3 coding DNA: TGCGCCAGCACGTCCCGCCCTCAGGGATCTGGGACTGAAGCTTTCTTT.